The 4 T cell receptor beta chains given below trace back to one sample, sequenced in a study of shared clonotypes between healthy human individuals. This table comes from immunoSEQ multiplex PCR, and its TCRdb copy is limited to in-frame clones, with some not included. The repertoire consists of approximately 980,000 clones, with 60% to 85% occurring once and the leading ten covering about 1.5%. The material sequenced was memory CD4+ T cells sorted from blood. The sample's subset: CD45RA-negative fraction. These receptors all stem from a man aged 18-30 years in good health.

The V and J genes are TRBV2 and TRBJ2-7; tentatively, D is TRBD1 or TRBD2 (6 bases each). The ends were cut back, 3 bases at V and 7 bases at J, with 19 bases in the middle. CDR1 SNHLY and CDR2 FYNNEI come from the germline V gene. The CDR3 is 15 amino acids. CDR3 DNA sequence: TGTGCCAGCAGTGACGGGACATCCCTCGGGGGAGAGCAGTACTTC. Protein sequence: CASSDGTSLGGEQYF.

This CDR3 reads CASSLKDRGYEQYF. CDR3 in DNA: TGCGCCAGCAGCTTGAAAGACAGGGGTTACGAGCAGTACTTC. The genes are TRBV5-1 and TRBJ2-7, with 8 bases aligning to TRBD1. CDR3 length equals 14 residues. Losses at the gene ends were 1 base for V and 4 bases for J; bases not matched to a gene: 4. Germline CDR1 is SGHRS and CDR2 is YFSETQ.

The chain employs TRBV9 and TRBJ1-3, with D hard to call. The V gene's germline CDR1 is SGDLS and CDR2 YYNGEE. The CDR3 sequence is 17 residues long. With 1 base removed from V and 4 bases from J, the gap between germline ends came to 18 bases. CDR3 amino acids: CASSVNPVGSRGNTIYF. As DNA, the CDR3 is TGTGCCAGCAGCGTAAACCCCGTCGGGAGCCGAGGAAACACCATATATTTT.

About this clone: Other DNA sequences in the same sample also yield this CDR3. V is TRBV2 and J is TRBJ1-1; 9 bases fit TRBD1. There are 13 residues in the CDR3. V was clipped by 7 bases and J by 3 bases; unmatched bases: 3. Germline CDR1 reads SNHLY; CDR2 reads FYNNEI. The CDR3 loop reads CASTRDRDTEAFF. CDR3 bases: TGTGCCAGCACCCGGGACAGGGACACTGAAGCTTTCTTT.